Sequencing of this T cell receptor beta chain was carried out in a study of control samples from healthy donors and cancer patients. Assay used: immunoSEQ multiplex PCR; TCRdb lists only in-frame clones, some missing. The repertoire holds fewer than 200,000 clones, with nearly 90% as singletons. The germline V and J ends were trimmed by 4 bases and 6 bases, with 11 bases remaining between them. The V gene's germline CDR1 is SGDLS and CDR2 YYNGEE. The CDR3 loop spans 14 amino acids. Sequenced input: blood. This sequence was found in a woman aged 45-59 years in good health. This rearrangement joins TRBV9 to TRBJ1-6; D is unclear. The CDR3, as DNA: TGTGCCAGCAGCTCCGAAACTGGTAATTCACCCCTCCACTTT. Its protein product is CASSSETGNSPLHF.